The 18 T cell receptor beta chains given below trace back to one sample, sequenced in a study of T cells in Graves' hyperthyroidism and ophthalmopathy. Amplified regions were TCR beta CDR3 sequences from RNA transcripts. Carried out on the TCR CDR3, a first-round RT-PCR used the HTBI primer set. TCRdb reanalysed the multiplex PCR reads using MiXCR and keeps one entry per CDR3 protein. Among approximately 690,000 distinct CDR3 sequences listed, about 14% were seen once. Sequencing was performed on blood. These receptors came from a woman aged 45-59 years with Graves' ophthalmopathy.

This clonotype appeared many times. The CDR3 nucleotides read TGTGCCAGCAGGGGGACTAGCGGGAAGTCCGGGGAGCTGTTTTTT. It specifies CASRGTSGKSGELFF. The genes are TRBV5-8 and TRBJ2-2, with TRBD2 identical over 13 bases. V trimming: 5 bases; J trimming: 6 bases; junction bases outside the gene matches: 4. Germline CDR1 and CDR2: SGHTS and YDEGEE. The CDR3 sequence is 15 residues long.

This clonotype was seen repeatedly, ten times or more. The genes are TRBV27 and TRBJ1-1; D remains ambiguous. From germline, CDR1 is MNHEY and CDR2 SMNVEV (reference sequence). Trimming left V 5 bases short and J 4 bases short, with 14 bases between. CDR3 length equals 14 residues. The CDR3 DNA reads as TGTGCCAGCAGTCCCCGGCGCGATGGCACTGAAGCTTTCTTT. Translating gives CASSPRRDGTEAFF.

Concerning this clonotype: A read error may explain this, as a much larger clone is one base away. The gene calls are TRBV30 and TRBJ1-2; no clear D gene. Germline CDR1 reads GTSNPN; CDR2 reads SVGIG (reference sequence). The CDR3 loop spans 12 amino acids. Deletions cut 4 bases from V and 4 bases from J, with 10 bases between. CDR3 sequence reads: CAWTGIGYGYTF. The CDR3 nucleotides read TGTGCCTGGACCGGGATAGGCTATGGCTACACCTTC.

This clonotype was counted a few times. The chain is built from TRBV2 and TRBJ1-4; the match to TRBD1 covers 7 bases. V was pared by 8 bases and J by 8 bases, with 11 bases of the junction left unmatched. This CDR3 region has 14 residues. The germline gives CDR1 SNHLY, CDR2 FYNNEI. The CDR3 DNA reads TGTGCCAGCTTACAGGGGACCTTGGGGGAAAAACTGTTTTTT. Amino acid sequence: CASLQGTLGEKLFF.

The DNA for the CDR3 is TGTGCCATCCGGGGTAGCGGGGAACAAGAGACCCAGTACTTC. Protein: CAIRGSGEQETQYF. This chain uses TRBV28 with TRBJ2-5; 8 bases agree with TRBD2. V lost 10 bases to trimming and J lost 2 bases; unmatched junction nucleotides: 9. The V gene's germline CDR1 is MDHEN and CDR2 SYDVKM. There are 14 residues in the CDR3.

This clonotype showed up many times. This chain links TRBV28 with TRBJ2-1, with 8 bases matching TRBD1. Germline CDR1 MDHEN, CDR2 SYDVKM. Unmatched junction bases numbered 10, after V lost 7 bases and J lost 5 bases. This CDR3 is built from 15 residues. This chain's CDR3 is CASNIPGQGNNEQFF. The CDR3 nucleotides are TGTGCCAGCAACATCCCTGGACAGGGTAACAATGAGCAGTTCTTC.

The chain employs TRBV7-9 and TRBJ1-5; D gene ambiguous. Germline CDR1 reads SEHNR; CDR2 reads FQNEAQ (reference sequence). Trimming left V 1 base short and J 1 base short, with 11 bases between. This CDR3 is 16 amino acids long. For the CDR3, the DNA is TGTGCCAGCAGCTTAGGCGTAGGGCAGAGCAATCAGCCCCAGCATTTT. This translates into CASSLGVGQSNQPQHF. The full variable domain, in which reference TRBV7-9 and TRBJ1-5 provide the parts outside the CDR3, is DTGVSQNPRHKITKRGQNVTFRCDPISEHNRLYWYRQTLGQGPEFLTYFQNEAQLEKSRLLSDRFSAERPKGSFSTLEIQRTEQGDSAMYLCASSLGVGQSNQPQHFGDGTRLSIL.

This clonotype was seen at least ten times. V gene TRBV7-3 combines with J gene TRBJ2-3; TRBD1 or TRBD2 may be the D gene (5 bases each). This CDR3 is built from 15 residues. Germline lookup yields CDR1 SGHTA and CDR2 FQGTGA. V gave up 5 bases and J gave up 6 bases, with 18 bases separating them. CDR3 sequence: CASSPTGRGADTQYF. The DNA of the CDR3 is TGTGCCAGCAGCCCCACCGGGCGAGGGGCGGATACGCAGTATTTT.

This clonotype was recorded many times. The chain employs TRBV18 and TRBJ1-2; TRBD1 aligns across 8 bases. This CDR3 contains 13 residues. Per the germline V gene, CDR1 is KGHSH and CDR2 is LQKENI. After removal of 4 bases from V and 8 bases from J, the junction contained 6 bases not matched to a gene. CDR3 DNA sequence: TGTGCCAGCTCACTGGACAGGGATAAGGGCTACACCTTC. Protein: CASSLDRDKGYTF.

The chain is built from TRBV5-1 and TRBJ1-2, with 9 bases fitting TRBD1. J lost 5 bases, V lost 0 bases, and 5 bases had no gene match. The germline CDR1 and CDR2 sequences are SGHRS and YFSETQ. There are 15 residues in the CDR3. This CDR3 is CASSLVSGTGYGYTF. In nucleotides, the CDR3 is TGCGCCAGCAGCTTGGTGTCAGGGACAGGGTATGGCTACACCTTC.

This clonotype has at least ten counts. V gene TRBV6-1 combines with J gene TRBJ2-3; D assignment may be TRBD1 or TRBD2 (6 bases each). CDR1 MNHNS and CDR2 SASEGT come from the germline V gene. This CDR3 is built from 16 residues. Trimming took off 6 bases at V and 1 base at J, with 17 bases between the two ends. The CDR3 spells CASSPGASGRTDTQYF. The CDR3 coding sequence is TGTGCCAGCAGCCCGGGGGCGAGCGGACGCACAGATACGCAGTATTTT.

This clonotype was counted at least ten times. The chain joins TRBV20-1 to TRBJ2-3, with D perhaps TRBD1 or TRBD2 (6 bases each). CDR1 is DFQATT, CDR2 SNEGSKA, per germline (reference sequence). The CDR3 consists of 14 residues. With 3 bases removed from V and 5 bases from J, the gap between germline ends came to 15 bases. The CDR3 protein is CSASSGGTRDTQYF. DNA of the CDR3: TGCAGTGCTAGTAGTGGAGGGACAAGAGATACGCAGTATTTT.

This clonotype has just a few counts. The chain carries TRBV19 and TRBJ1-5; the D gene is possibly TRBD1 (5 bases). Trimming shortened V by 5 bases and J by 7 bases, and 9 bases separated the two germline ends. CDR3 size: 12 residues. CDR1 LNHDA and CDR2 SQIVND come from the germline V gene (reference sequence). In DNA, the CDR3 is TGTGCCAGTAGTGCACCAGGGCAGCCCCAGCATTTT. It yields the protein CASSAPGQPQHF.

V and J are TRBV4-3 and TRBJ1-1, with D unclear. Germline V CDR1 and CDR2: LGHNA, YSLEER. This CDR3 is built from 16 residues. The V and J ends lost 0 bases and 2 bases respectively, with 13 bases between them. The CDR3 here is CASSQDSALQNTEAFF. In DNA, the CDR3 is TGCGCCAGCAGCCAAGATTCAGCGCTTCAAAACACTGAAGCTTTCTTT.

The J gene is TRBJ2-1, the V gene TRBV20-1, with D perhaps TRBD1 or TRBD2 (5 bases each). Deletions cut 1 base from V and 0 bases from J, with 13 bases between. The CDR3 spans 16 residues. Germline V lookup: CDR1 DFQATT, CDR2 SNEGSKA (reference sequence). The CDR3 nucleotides read TGCAGTGCTAGAGGTAGAGGGGTGAGCTCCTACAATGAGCAGTTCTTC. This sequence encodes CSARGRGVSSYNEQFF.

CDR3 sequence (DNA): TGTGCCAGCAGCTTATTGACCCCGCAAGGCACTGAAGCTTTCTTT. Translated, it gives CASSLLTPQGTEAFF. This chain joins TRBV11-2 and TRBJ1-1; D is undetermined. Germline V gene lookup returns CDR1 SGHAT and CDR2 FQNNGV. The V end was cut by 2 bases, the J end by 4 bases, with 14 bases between. The CDR3 sequence is 15 residues long.

This chain links TRBV6-2 or TRBV6-3 with TRBJ1-1; D is undetermined. This CDR3 is built from 16 residues. CDR1 and CDR2 from the germline V gene are MNHEY and SVGEGT. V shed 3 bases and J shed 3 bases, with 17 bases lying between them. The CDR3 spells CASSYLPRVRHTEAFF. As DNA, the CDR3 is TGTGCCAGCAGTTATTTACCGAGGGTTCGGCACACTGAAGCTTTCTTT.

This chain uses TRBV7-9 with TRBJ1-5, with D possibly being TRBD1 (5 bases). The CDR3 is 13 residues long. Germline-derived CDR1 and CDR2 are SEHNR and FQNEAQ (reference sequence). Trimming cost V 5 bases and J 6 bases, with 11 bases left between them. CDR3 amino acids: CASSRDGAQPQHF. The DNA for the CDR3 is TGTGCCAGCAGCCGCGACGGGGCTCAGCCCCAGCATTTT.